A selection of T cell receptor beta chains follows, all from one sample in a study of CD8 T cells in Susac syndrome. TCRdb used MiXCR to reprocess the immunoSEQ multiplex PCR reads, holding one entry per CDR3 protein. The table includes about 120,000 distinct CDR3 sequences, 80% to 95% detected once. Sequenced sample: CD4+ T cells from PBMCs. These receptors were taken from a human donor in good health. CDR3s include the opening cysteine and the closing phenylalanine or tryptophan. Each record gives: D gene, clone size, V gene, J gene, CDR3 protein, CDR3 DNA. D genes are given only for firm matches. Clone sizes are given selectively: once, few, many, or a class where the clone is expanded.

TRBD2	-	TRBV20-1	TRBJ2-5	CSARGLAGASRETQYF	TGCAGTGCTCGGGGACTAGCGGGAGCCTCAAGGGAGACCCAGTACTTC
TRBD1	-	TRBV29-1	TRBJ1-1	CSVRTGGTEAFF	TGCAGCGTTAGAACAGGGGGCACTGAAGCTTTCTTT
TRBD2	once	TRBV20-1	TRBJ2-7	CSARGTSFIYEQYF	TGCAGTGCTAGAGGGACTAGCTTCATATACGAGCAGTACTTC
TRBD1	-	TRBV29-1	TRBJ2-7	CSVRDRDRGSYEQYF	TGCAGCGTCCGCGACAGGGACAGGGGCTCCTACGAGCAGTACTTC
TRBD1	-	TRBV12-3/TRBV12-4	TRBJ2-1	CASSLSGTGGREQFF	TGTGCCAGCAGTTTAAGCGGGACAGGGGGGCGGGAGCAGTTCTTC
TRBD1	-	TRBV7-9	TRBJ1-4	CASSYRGDGEKLFF	TGTGCCAGCAGCTACAGGGGGGACGGGGAAAAACTGTTTTTT
TRBD2	-	TRBV6-2/TRBV6-3	TRBJ2-7	CASSSWTSGNSYEQYF	TGTGCCAGCAGTTCCTGGACTAGCGGGAACTCCTACGAGCAGTACTTC
-	-	TRBV7-3	TRBJ1-1	CASSPTFTGSGTEAFF	TGTGCCAGCAGCCCGACCTTTACAGGGTCGGGCACTGAAGCTTTCTTT
TRBD2	-	TRBV7-3	TRBJ2-7	CASSLTGGDEQYF	TGTGCCAGCAGCTTAACGGGGGGGGACGAGCAGTACTTC
TRBD2	-	TRBV11-1	TRBJ2-1	CASSRFPGLAGVRNEQFF	TGTGCCAGCAGCCGCTTCCCGGGACTAGCGGGAGTACGCAATGAGCAGTTCTTC
-	-	TRBV5-6	TRBJ2-7	CASSLGAYEQYF	TGTGCCAGCAGCTTGGGGGCCTACGAGCAGTACTTC
-	-	TRBV3-1	TRBJ2-3	CASSLTSSTDTQYF	TGTGCCAGCAGCCTGACTTCTAGCACAGATACGCAGTATTTT
TRBD2	-	TRBV6-1	TRBJ2-3	CASSGGGAGGLLSAQYF	TGTGCCAGCAGCGGAGGGGGAGCGGGAGGGCTCCTCTCAGCGCAGTATTTT
-	-	TRBV18	TRBJ2-5	CASSPPNSQETQYF	TGTGCCAGCTCACCACCGAACAGTCAAGAGACCCAGTACTTC
TRBD2	once	TRBV19	TRBJ2-5	CASMPRGSGTNPRETQYF	TGTGCCAGTATGCCACGAGGTAGCGGGACAAATCCGAGGGAGACCCAGTACTTC
-	-	TRBV7-6	TRBJ2-7	CASSLDPPASVSYEQYF	TGTGCCAGCAGCTTAGATCCCCCAGCTAGCGTGTCCTACGAGCAGTACTTC
TRBD2	-	TRBV3-1	TRBJ2-1	CASSQDLAWRLADGDEQFF	TGTGCCAGCAGCCAAGATCTCGCGTGGAGACTAGCGGATGGGGATGAGCAGTTCTTC
-	-	TRBV20-1	TRBJ1-6	CSASAAGAGNSPLHF	TGCAGTGCTAGCGCAGCGGGGGCAGGTAATTCACCCCTCCACTTT
-	-	TRBV28	TRBJ2-5	CASGRTQETQYF	TGTGCCAGCGGGCGCACCCAAGAGACCCAGTACTTC
-	-	TRBV7-9	TRBJ2-5	CASSHGTAGRETQYF	TGTGCCAGCAGCCACGGGACTGCGGGACGAGAGACCCAGTACTTC
TRBD2	once	TRBV5-1	TRBJ2-1	CASSLVAVAGVGNEQFF	TGCGCCAGCAGCTTGGTTGCCGTAGCGGGAGTTGGTAATGAGCAGTTCTTC
-	-	TRBV9	TRBJ1-3	CASDRNGNSGNTIYF	TGTGCCAGCGATAGGAATGGGAACTCTGGAAACACCATATATTTT
-	-	TRBV12-3/TRBV12-4	TRBJ1-6	CASSSTGGFKTPLHF	TGTGCCAGCAGTTCCACGGGAGGGTTCAAGACACCCCTCCACTTT
-	-	TRBV20-1	TRBJ2-2	CSARGVENTGELFF	TGCAGTGCTAGAGGAGTGGAGAACACCGGGGAGCTGTTTTTT
-	-	TRBV7-3	TRBJ2-6	CASSSEGTAGANVLTF	TGTGCCAGCAGTTCGGAGGGAACTGCTGGGGCCAACGTCCTGACTTTC